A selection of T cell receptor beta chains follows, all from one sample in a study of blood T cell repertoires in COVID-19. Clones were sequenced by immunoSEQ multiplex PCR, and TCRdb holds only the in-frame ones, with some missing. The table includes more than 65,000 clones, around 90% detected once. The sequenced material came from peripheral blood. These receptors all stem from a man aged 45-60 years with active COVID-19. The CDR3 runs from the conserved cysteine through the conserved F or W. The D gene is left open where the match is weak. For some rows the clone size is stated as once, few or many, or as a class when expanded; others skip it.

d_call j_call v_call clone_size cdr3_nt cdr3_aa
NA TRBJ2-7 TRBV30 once TGTGCCTGGACGGGAGACACTTACGAGCAGTACTTC CAWTGDTYEQYF
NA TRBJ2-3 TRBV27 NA TGTGCCAGCGGTATTCAGGGGACCGAGCCAGATACGCAGTATTTT CASGIQGTEPDTQYF
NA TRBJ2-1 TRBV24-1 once TGTGCCACCACCCATAGGAGCGCGAGCCCCTACAATGAGCAGTTCTTC CATTHRSASPYNEQFF
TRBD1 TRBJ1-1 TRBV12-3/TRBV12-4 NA TGTGCCAGCAACCCGGGACAGGGGAAAGCTTTCTTT CASNPGQGKAFF
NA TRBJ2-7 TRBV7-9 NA TGTGCCAGCAGCTCCCTACAAGACAGACGACCTTCCTACGAGCAGTACTTC CASSSLQDRRPSYEQYF
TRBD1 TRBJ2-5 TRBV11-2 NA TGTGCCAGCAGCAGGGACAGGGCGGAGACCCAGTACTTC CASSRDRAETQYF
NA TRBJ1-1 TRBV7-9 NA TGTGCCAGCAGCGTCGAACAGGGCGCCACTGAAGCTTTCTTT CASSVEQGATEAFF
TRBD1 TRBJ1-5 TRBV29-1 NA TGCAGCGTTACAGGGGGCATCGATCAGCCCCAGCATTTT CSVTGGIDQPQHF
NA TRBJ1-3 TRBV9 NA TGTGCCAGCAGCGTAGATGGGGGCGAGGGAGGAAACACCATATATTTT CASSVDGGEGGNTIYF
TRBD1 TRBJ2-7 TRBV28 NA TGTGCCAGCAGCGTCAGACAGGGGGCGGGAGAGCAGTACTTC CASSVRQGAGEQYF
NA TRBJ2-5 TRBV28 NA TGTGCCAGCAGTGGACCGGGACACCTCCAAGAGACCCAGTACTTC CASSGPGHLQETQYF
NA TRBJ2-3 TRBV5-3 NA TGTGCCAGAAGCTCGAAACCCTGCGCAGATACGCAGTATTTT CARSSKPCADTQYF
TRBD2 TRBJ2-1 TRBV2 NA TGTGCCAGCAGTCCCCAACTAGCGCCTACCTACAATGAGCAGTTCTTC CASSPQLAPTYNEQFF
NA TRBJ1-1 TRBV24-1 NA TGTGCCGGCCAAGGGAGGGCCCTGAACACTGAAGCTTTCTTT CAGQGRALNTEAFF
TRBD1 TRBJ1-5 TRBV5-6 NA TGTGCCAGCAGCCTATGGGACAGGGTGGGTAATCAGCCCCAGCATTTT CASSLWDRVGNQPQHF
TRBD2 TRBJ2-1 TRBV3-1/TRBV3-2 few TGTGCCAGCAGCCAAGCGGGGGGGCTCAATGAGCAGTTCTTC CASSQAGGLNEQFF
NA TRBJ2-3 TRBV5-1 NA TGCGCCAGCAGCTTTATTACAGGTTCTGGGACAGATACGCAGTATTTT CASSFITGSGTDTQYF
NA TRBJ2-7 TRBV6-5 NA TGTGCCAGCAGTTACGGTCGACAGATCTCCTACGAGCAGTACTTC CASSYGRQISYEQYF
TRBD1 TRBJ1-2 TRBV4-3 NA TGCGCCAGCAGCCACGGGACAGCGCAATACTATGGCTACACCTTC CASSHGTAQYYGYTF
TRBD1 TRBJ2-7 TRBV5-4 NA TGTGCCAGCAGCACGACCGGGACAGTCTACGAGCAGTACTTC CASSTTGTVYEQYF
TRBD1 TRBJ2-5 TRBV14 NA TGTGCCAGCAGCCGATCGTTGGACAGGGAAGAGACCCAGTACTTC CASSRSLDREETQYF
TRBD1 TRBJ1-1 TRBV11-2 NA TGTGCCAGCAGCTCCTGGACAGGGGGGGTCGGCACTGAAGCTTTCTTT CASSSWTGGVGTEAFF
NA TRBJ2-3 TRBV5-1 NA TGCGCCAGCAGCTTGGTATCTACTTCTAGCACAGATACGCAGTATTTT CASSLVSTSSTDTQYF
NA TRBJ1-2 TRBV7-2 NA TGTGCCAGCAGCTTAAGCGCGTCGCAGTTTGGTGGCTACACCTTC CASSLSASQFGGYTF
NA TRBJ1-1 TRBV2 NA TGTGCCAGCAGTGTTTTTGCGGGGTTGGGCACTGAAGCTTTCTTT CASSVFAGLGTEAFF
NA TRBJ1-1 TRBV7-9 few TGTGCCAGCAGGGGGGGAGACAGAGACACTGAAGCTTTCTTT CASRGGDRDTEAFF
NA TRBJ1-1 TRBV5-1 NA TGCGCCAGCAGCTTTTTGGGACAGAACACTGAAGCTTTCTTT CASSFLGQNTEAFF
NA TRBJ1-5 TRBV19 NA TGTGCCAGTAGTATAGTCCCCACAGGGCTTGGGAACCAGCCCCAGCATTTT CASSIVPTGLGNQPQHF
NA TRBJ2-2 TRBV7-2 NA TGTGCCAGCAGCTTAGGCGGGCCCACTTCACGAACCGGGGAGCTGTTTTTT CASSLGGPTSRTGELFF
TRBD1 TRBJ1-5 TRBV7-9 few TGTGCCAGCAGCCGAGCATTTGGAGGGACAGGGGGCAATCAGCCCCAGCATTTT CASSRAFGGTGGNQPQHF
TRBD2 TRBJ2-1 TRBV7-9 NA TGTGCCAGCAGCCCACCGGCGGCTAGCGGGAATGAGCAGTTCTTC CASSPPAASGNEQFF
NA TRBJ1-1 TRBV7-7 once TGTGCCAGCAGTCAGGACAGGAACACTGAAGCTTTCTTT CASSQDRNTEAFF
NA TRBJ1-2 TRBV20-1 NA TGCAGCCAGGGCAGTAACTATGGCTACACCTTC CSQGSNYGYTF
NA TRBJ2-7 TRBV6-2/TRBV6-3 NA TGTGCCAGCAGTACACAGAGCTCCTACGAGCAGTACTTC CASSTQSSYEQYF
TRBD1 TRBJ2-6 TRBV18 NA TGTGCCAGCTCACCCGCCGGACAGGCCAGCTCTGGGGCCAACGTCCTGACTTTC CASSPAGQASSGANVLTF
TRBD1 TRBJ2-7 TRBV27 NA TGTGCCAGCAGTTTATTGGGACAGATCTACGAGCAGTACTTC CASSLLGQIYEQYF
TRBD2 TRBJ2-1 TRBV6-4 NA TGTGCCAGCAGTGCTAGCGGGATAACGAATGAGCAGTTCTTC CASSASGITNEQFF
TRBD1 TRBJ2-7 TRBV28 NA TGTGCCAGCAGGGGACAGGGGTACGAGCAGTACTTC CASRGQGYEQYF
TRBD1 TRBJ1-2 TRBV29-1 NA TGCAGCGTTCCAGATTACACAGGGGTTAACTATGGCTACACCTTC CSVPDYTGVNYGYTF
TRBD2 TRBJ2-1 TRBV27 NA TGTGCCAGCACTAACCTCGGCGGGGGACTAGCGGGGTGGAATGAGCAGTTCTTC CASTNLGGGLAGWNEQFF
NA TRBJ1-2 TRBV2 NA TGTGCCAGCAGCCGGCAGGGGAACTATGGCTACACCTTC CASSRQGNYGYTF
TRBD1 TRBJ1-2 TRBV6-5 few TGTGCCAGCGGATACCTGACAGGGGGTTATGGCTACACCTTC CASGYLTGGYGYTF
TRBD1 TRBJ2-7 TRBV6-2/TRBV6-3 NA TGTGCCAGCAGTCTTGGACAGGGGGCAGACGAGCAGTACTTC CASSLGQGADEQYF
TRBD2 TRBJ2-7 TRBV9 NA TGTGCCAGCAGCCCGGGGGGGGGACGCAAAGTAACCCACGAGCAGTACTTC CASSPGGGRKVTHEQYF
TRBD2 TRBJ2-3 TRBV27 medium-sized TGTGCCAGGGGAGGGCAGGGATTTCGAGATACGCAGTATTTT CARGGQGFRDTQYF